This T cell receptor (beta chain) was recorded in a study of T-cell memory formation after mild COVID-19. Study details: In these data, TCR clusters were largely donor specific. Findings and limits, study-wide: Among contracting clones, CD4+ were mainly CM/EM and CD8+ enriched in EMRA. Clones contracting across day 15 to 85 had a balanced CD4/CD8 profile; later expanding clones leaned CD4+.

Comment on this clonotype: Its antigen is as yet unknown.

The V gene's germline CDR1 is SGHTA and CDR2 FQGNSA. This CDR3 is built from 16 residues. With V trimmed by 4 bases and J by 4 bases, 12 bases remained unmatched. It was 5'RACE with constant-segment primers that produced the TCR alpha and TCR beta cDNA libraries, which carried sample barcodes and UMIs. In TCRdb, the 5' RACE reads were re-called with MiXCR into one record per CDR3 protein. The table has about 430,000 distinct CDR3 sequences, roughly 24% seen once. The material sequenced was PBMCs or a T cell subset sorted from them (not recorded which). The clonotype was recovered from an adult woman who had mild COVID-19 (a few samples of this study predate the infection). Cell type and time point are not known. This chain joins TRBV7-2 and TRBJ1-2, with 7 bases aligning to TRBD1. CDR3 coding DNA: TGTGCCAGCAGCTCACGGGGACAGCTTTTTTCCTATGGCTACACCTTC. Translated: CASSSRGQLFSYGYTF.